Below are 15 T cell receptor beta chains sequenced from a single sample in a study of control samples from healthy donors and cancer patients. The data were produced by immunoSEQ multiplex PCR, yet TCRdb's version contains in-frame clones alone and is incomplete. This table has 70,000 to 95,000 clones, 93% appearing once. Sequencing was done on a sample of PBMCs. The receptors come from a woman aged 40 to 50 with lung cancer.

CDR3 amino acids: CASSMGYSYEQYF. For the CDR3, the DNA is TGTGCCAGCAGCATGGGGTACTCCTACGAGCAGTACTTC. The rearrangement links TRBV5-4 to TRBJ2-7; D is unresolved. CDR1 and CDR2 from the germline V gene are SGHNT and YYREEE (reference sequence). V lost 4 bases and J 0 bases, leaving 8 bases between the germline ends. The CDR3 is made up of 13 amino acids.

The chain is built from TRBV19 and TRBJ1-1; D remains unclear. The V gene lost 3 bases and the J gene lost 2 bases, with 4 bases spanning the gap. The germline V gene has CDR1 LNHDA and CDR2 SQIVND (reference sequence). The length of the CDR3 is 12 residues. CDR3 nucleotide sequence: TGTGCCAGTAGTATGGGAAACACTGAAGCTTTCTTT. It translates to CASSMGNTEAFF.

This clone occurred once. V and J are TRBV28 and TRBJ2-5, with no clear D. Trimming pared 8 bases from V and 4 bases from J, leaving 20 bases between. The germline V gene encodes CDR1 MDHEN and CDR2 SYDVKM. The CDR3 runs to 15 residues. Written as DNA, the CDR3 is TGTGCCAGCGGCCCATCAAAAGTCGCAATAGAGACCCAGTACTTC. Protein: CASGPSKVAIETQYF. Supplemented by reference TRBV28 and TRBJ2-5, the full variable domain reads DVKVTQSSRYLVKRTGEKVFLECVQDMDHENMFWYRQDPGLGLRLIYFSYDVKMKEKGDIPEGYSVSREKKERFSLILESASTNQTSMYLCASGPSKVAIETQYFGPGTRLLVL.

The chain has TRBV7-9 and TRBJ2-2, with a tentative D call TRBD1 (6 bases). The CDR3 consists of 13 residues. Per the germline V gene, CDR1 is SEHNR and CDR2 is FQNEAQ (reference sequence). V lost 3 bases, J lost 6 bases, and 8 bases lay in between. The CDR3 DNA follows: TGTGCCAGCAGCTTCACAGGGTCCGGGGAGCTGTTTTTT. This translates into CASSFTGSGELFF.

The chain combines TRBV16 with TRBJ1-4; maybe TRBD1 (6 bases). Germline values: CDR1 KGHSY, CDR2 FQNENV. Deletions cut 4 bases from V and 8 bases from J, with 14 bases between. The CDR3 contains 14 residues. This chain's CDR3 is CASSPTGAGEKLFF. The CDR3 nucleotides are TGTGCCAGCAGCCCCACGGGGGCTGGAGAAAAACTGTTTTTT.

This chain joins TRBV7-9 and TRBJ2-7, with 7 positions matching TRBD1. The CDR3 consists of 16 residues. J gave up 5 bases and V 2 bases, and 12 bases lay outside the gene matches. Per the germline V gene, CDR1 is SEHNR and CDR2 is FQNEAQ (reference sequence). The CDR3 nucleotides are TGTGCCAGCAGCTTAAGGGTATACGACAGGGTTGACGAGCAGTACTTC. Translation gives CASSLRVYDRVDEQYF.

The V gene is TRBV12-3 or TRBV12-4, the J gene TRBJ1-2; D gene unclear. This CDR3 contains 12 residues. Trimming removed 3 bases at V and 6 bases at J, with 8 bases between. The CDR3 loop reads CASSFEVNGYTF. CDR3 sequence (DNA): TGTGCCAGCAGTTTCGAAGTGAATGGCTACACCTTC.

This clone was seen just once. The gene calls are TRBV12-5 and TRBJ1-2; 7 bases agree with TRBD1. V lost 5 bases and J lost 2; bases outside the gene matches: 5. Germline V CDR1 and CDR2: LGHNT, FRNRAP. CDR3 length: 14 amino acids. The CDR3 is CASGTRTGNYGYTF. The CDR3 bases are TGTGCTAGTGGTACCCGGACAGGCAACTATGGCTACACCTTC.

The gene calls are TRBV6-5 and TRBJ1-2; D is unresolved. The CDR3 sequence is 14 residues long. Trimming took off 0 bases at V and 8 bases at J, with 13 bases between the two ends. Germline lookup yields CDR1 MNHEY and CDR2 SVGAGI. The CDR3 DNA is TGTGCCAGCAGTTACTCGAGGCAGGCCGTCGGCTACACCTTC. Its protein is CASSYSRQAVGYTF.

The chain couples TRBV19 to TRBJ1-1, with 8 bases identical to TRBD1. The CDR3 has 15 amino acids. Trimming at V came to 6 bases and at J to 1 base, leaving 7 bases not matched to a gene. Germline assignment: CDR1 LNHDA and CDR2 SQIVND (reference sequence). The CDR3 protein is CASSPRTGWNTEAFF. The CDR3 region has the DNA TGTGCCAGTAGCCCTAGGACAGGGTGGAACACTGAAGCTTTCTTT.

This sequence joins TRBV24-1 and TRBJ1-5; TRBD1 might be the D (6 bases). The CDR3 has 16 amino acids. V lost 4 bases and J 1 base, leaving 13 bases between the germline ends. Per the germline V gene, CDR1 is KGHDR and CDR2 is SFDVKD. CDR3 DNA: TGTGCCACCAGTGACGCCCAACAGGGAAGCAATCAGCCCCAGCATTTT. It is translated as CATSDAQQGSNQPQHF.

The DNA for the CDR3 is TGTGCCAGCAATAAGGGGGCTAGTGGAAACACCATATATTTT. Protein: CASNKGASGNTIYF. V is TRBV2 and J is TRBJ1-3; TRBD1 agrees at 7 bases. The trim removed 7 bases at V and 3 bases at J, leaving 6 bases unmatched. Germline-derived CDR1 and CDR2 are SNHLY and FYNNEI. The CDR3 sequence is 14 residues long.

The gene calls are TRBV29-1 and TRBJ2-3, with D perhaps given as TRBD1 or TRBD2 (5 bases each). The germline CDR1 and CDR2 sequences are SQVTM and ANQGSEA. V was shortened by 7 bases and J by 2 bases, with 25 bases between the two germline ends. This CDR3 comprises 17 residues. The CDR3 nucleotides read TGCAGCGCCCAAACGGGGCTAACCCTCCCCCTCACAGATACGCAGTATTTT. It encodes CSAQTGLTLPLTDTQYF.

The rearrangement joins TRBV5-6 to TRBJ1-5, with a tentative D call TRBD1 (5 bases). The V and J ends lost 4 bases and 0 bases respectively, with 17 bases between them. Germline V gene sequence: CDR1 SGHDT, CDR2 YYEEEE. This CDR3 is 17 amino acids long. CDR3 coding DNA: TGTGCCAGCAGCAAGGGACCCCGTAATTATAGCAATCAGCCCCAGCATTTT. It codes for CASSKGPRNYSNQPQHF.

The chain uses TRBV5-6 and TRBJ2-7; D perhaps matches TRBD1 (5 bases). Germline-derived CDR1 and CDR2 are SGHDT and YYEEEE. CDR3 length: 16 amino acids. V gave up 3 bases and J gave up 0 bases, with 16 bases separating them. In DNA, the CDR3 is TGTGCCAGCAGCTCCAGGGAAACACTGAACTCCTACGAGCAGTACTTC. It yields the protein CASSSRETLNSYEQYF. Full variable domain (remainder filled in from reference TRBV5-6 and TRBJ2-7): DAGVTQSPTHLIKTRGQQVTLRCSPKSGHDTVSWYQQALGQGPQFIFQYYEEEERQRGNFPDRFSGHQFPNYSSELNVNALLLGDSALYLCASSSRETLNSYEQYFGPGTRLTVT.